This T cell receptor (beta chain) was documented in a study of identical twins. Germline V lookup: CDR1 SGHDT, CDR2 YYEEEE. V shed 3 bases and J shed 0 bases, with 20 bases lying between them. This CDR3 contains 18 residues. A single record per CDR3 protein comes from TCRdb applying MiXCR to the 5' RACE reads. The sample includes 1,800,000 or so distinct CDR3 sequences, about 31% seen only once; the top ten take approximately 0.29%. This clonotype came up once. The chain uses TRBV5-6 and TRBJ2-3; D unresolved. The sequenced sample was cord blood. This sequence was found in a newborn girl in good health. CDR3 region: CASSSYSSGNPSTDTQYF. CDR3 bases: TGTGCCAGCAGCTCCTACAGTAGTGGCAATCCTAGCACAGATACGCAGTATTTT.